This section outlines one TCR beta chain sequence together with its context. The repertoire was sequenced with immunoSEQ multiplex PCR; TCRdb's copy has only in-frame clones and lacks some. Counted here are 60,000 to 65,000 clones, around 74% occurring once; the ten biggest clones make up 28%. This sample was taken from a study of blood T cell repertoires in COVID-19. The CDR3 has 15 residues. J lost 0 bases, V lost 3 bases, and 3 bases had no gene match. Germline V gene lookup returns CDR1 SGHNT and CDR2 YENEEA. The sequence was collected from a woman of 80 years or more with acute or convalescent COVID-19. Specimen: peripheral blood. J is TRBJ2-3 and V is TRBV11-3; the match to TRBD2 covers 7 bases. The CDR3 nucleotides read TGTGCCAGCAGCTTCGGGGGGAGCAGCACAGATACGCAGTATTTT. It codes for CASSFGGSSTDTQYF.